The sequence of this T cell receptor (beta chain) was determined in a study of T cells in Graves' hyperthyroidism and ophthalmopathy. This clonotype was picked up a small number of times. What it recognizes is unknown. It was RNA transcripts that yielded the amplified TCR beta CDR3 regions. TCR CDR3 underwent first-round RT-PCR with the HTBI primer set. TCRdb passed the multiplex PCR reads through MiXCR, listing each CDR3 protein once. The repertoire has around 540,000 distinct CDR3 sequences, roughly 16% of them found once; the top ten carry 25% to 35%. Whole-study findings and limits: The model forecast ophthalmopathy, anticipating it by a median around 6.5 months before onset. In the blood, most expanded thyroid clonotypes above 0.001 appeared as well.

Fresh peripheral blood, approximately 10 ml, was the source of the PBMCs. The sample consisted of blood. The receptor was derived from a woman aged 25 to 39 with Graves' ophthalmopathy.

CDR3 DNA: TGTGCCATCAGTGCTAAACCGGGACAGGTAATGGAGCAGTACTTC. Amino acid sequence: CAISAKPGQVMEQYF. The rearrangement uses TRBV10-3 and TRBJ2-7; 8 nucleotides line up with TRBD1. Germline CDR1 and CDR2: ENHRY and SYGVKD. V trimming: 4 bases; J trimming: 7 bases; junction bases outside the gene matches: 12. The CDR3 has 15 amino acids.